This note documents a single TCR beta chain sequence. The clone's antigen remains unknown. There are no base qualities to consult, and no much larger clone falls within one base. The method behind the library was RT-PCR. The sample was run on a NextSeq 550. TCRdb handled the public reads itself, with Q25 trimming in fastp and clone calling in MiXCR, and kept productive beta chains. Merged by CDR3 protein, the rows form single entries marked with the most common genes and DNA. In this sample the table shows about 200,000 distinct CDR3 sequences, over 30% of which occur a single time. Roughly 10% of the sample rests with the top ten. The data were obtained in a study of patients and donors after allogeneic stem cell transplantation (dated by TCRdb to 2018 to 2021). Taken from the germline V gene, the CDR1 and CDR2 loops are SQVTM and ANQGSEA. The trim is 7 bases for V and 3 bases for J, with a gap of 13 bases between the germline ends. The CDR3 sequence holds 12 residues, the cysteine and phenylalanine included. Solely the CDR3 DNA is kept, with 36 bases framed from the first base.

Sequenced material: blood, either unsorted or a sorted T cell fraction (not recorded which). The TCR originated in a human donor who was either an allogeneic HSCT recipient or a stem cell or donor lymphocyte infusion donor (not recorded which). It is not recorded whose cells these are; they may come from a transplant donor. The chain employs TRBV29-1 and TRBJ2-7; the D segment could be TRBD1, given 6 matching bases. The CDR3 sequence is CSALDSFYEQYF. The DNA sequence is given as TGCAGCGCATTGGACAGTTTCTACGAGCAGTACTTC.